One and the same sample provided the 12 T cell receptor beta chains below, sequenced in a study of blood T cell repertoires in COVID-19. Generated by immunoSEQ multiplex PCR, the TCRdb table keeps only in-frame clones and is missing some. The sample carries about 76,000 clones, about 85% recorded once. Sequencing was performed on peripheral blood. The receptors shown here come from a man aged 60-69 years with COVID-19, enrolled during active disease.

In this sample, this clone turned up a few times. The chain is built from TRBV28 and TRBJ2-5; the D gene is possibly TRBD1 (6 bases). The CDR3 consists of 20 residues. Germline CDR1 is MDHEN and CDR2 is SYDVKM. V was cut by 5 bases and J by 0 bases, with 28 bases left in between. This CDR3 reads CASSPGSAQGLGWDQETQYF. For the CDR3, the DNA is TGTGCCAGCAGTCCCGGGTCTGCACAGGGTCTGGGATGGGACCAAGAGACCCAGTACTTC.

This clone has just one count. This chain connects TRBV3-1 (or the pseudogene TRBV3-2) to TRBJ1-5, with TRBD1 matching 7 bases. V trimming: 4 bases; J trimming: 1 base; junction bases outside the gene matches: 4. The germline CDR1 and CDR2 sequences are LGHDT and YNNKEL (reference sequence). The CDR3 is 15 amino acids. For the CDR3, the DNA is TGTGCCAGCAGCCGAGGGGGCACGAGCAATCAGCCCCAGCATTTT. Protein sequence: CASSRGGTSNQPQHF.

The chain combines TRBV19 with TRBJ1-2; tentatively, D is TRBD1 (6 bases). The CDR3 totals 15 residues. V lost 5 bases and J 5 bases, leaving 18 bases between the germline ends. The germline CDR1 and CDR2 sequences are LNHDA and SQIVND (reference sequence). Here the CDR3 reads CASSGQGTTYYGYTF. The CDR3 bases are TGTGCCAGTAGTGGGCAGGGGACTACTTATTATGGCTACACCTTC.

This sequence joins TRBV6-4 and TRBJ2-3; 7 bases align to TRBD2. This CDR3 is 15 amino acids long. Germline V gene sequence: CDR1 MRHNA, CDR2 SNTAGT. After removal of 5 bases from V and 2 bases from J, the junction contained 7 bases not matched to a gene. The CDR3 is CASSHRAGTTDTQYF. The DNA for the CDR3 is TGTGCCAGCAGTCACCGAGCGGGGACCACAGATACGCAGTATTTT.

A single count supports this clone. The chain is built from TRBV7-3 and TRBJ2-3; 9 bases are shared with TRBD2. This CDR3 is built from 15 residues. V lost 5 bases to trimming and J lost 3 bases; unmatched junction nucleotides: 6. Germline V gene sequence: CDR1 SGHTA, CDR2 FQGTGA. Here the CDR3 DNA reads TGTGCCAGCAGCCTCCCGAGCGGGGGGACAGATACGCAGTATTTT. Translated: CASSLPSGGTDTQYF.

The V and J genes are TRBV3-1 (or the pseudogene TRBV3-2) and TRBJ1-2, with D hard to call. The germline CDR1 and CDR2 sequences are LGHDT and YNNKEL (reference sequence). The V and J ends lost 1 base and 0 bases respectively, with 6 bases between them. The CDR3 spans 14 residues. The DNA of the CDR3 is TGTGCCAGCAGCCAAGGGCAAGCTAACTATGGCTACACCTTC. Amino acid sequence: CASSQGQANYGYTF.

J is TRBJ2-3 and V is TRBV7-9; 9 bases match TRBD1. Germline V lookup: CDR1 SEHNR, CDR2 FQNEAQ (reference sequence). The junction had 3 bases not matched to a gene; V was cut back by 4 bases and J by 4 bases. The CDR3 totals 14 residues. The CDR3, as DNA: TGTGCCAGCAGCTCCAGGACAGGGGCAGATACGCAGTATTTT. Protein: CASSSRTGADTQYF.

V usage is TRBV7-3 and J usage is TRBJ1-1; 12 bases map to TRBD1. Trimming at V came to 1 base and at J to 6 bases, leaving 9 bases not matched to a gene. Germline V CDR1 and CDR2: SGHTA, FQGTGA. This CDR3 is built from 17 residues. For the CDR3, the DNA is TGTGCCAGCAGCTTAAACGGGGCCGGGACAGGGGGCGCTGAAGCTTTCTTT. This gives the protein CASSLNGAGTGGAEAFF.

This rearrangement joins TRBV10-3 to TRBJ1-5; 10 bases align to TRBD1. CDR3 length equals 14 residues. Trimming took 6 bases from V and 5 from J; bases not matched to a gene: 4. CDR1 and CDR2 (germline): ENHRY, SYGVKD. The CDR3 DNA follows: TGTGCCATCAGGGGAGGACAGGGGGATCAGCCCCAGCATTTT. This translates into CAIRGGQGDQPQHF.

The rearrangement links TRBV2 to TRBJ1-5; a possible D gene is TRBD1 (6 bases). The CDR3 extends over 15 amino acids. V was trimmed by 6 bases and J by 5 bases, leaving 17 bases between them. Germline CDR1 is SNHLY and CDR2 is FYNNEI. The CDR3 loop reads CASRPPTGRHQPQHF. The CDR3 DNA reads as TGTGCCAGCAGGCCGCCAACAGGGCGGCATCAGCCCCAGCATTTT.

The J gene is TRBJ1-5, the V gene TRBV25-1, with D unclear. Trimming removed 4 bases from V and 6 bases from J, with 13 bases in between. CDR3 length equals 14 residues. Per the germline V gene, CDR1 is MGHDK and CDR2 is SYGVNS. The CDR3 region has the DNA TGTGCCAGCAGTGCTTCGGGTTTCGGTCAGCCCCAGCATTTT. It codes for CASSASGFGQPQHF.

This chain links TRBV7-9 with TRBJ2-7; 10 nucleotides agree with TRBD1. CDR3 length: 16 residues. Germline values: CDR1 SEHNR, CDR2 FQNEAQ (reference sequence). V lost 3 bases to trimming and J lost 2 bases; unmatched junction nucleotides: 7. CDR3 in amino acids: CASSFTSGTGAYEQYF. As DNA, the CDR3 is TGTGCCAGCAGCTTTACGTCCGGGACAGGGGCCTACGAGCAGTACTTC.